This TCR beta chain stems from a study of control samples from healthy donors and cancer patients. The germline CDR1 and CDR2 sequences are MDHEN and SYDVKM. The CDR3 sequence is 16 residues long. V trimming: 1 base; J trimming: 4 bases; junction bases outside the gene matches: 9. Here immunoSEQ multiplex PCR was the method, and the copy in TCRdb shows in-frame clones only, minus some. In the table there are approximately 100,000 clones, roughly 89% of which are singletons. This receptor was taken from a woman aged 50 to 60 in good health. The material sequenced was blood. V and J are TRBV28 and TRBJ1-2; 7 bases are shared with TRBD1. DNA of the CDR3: TGTGCCAGCAGTTTATCCGGGACAGTCCTCTTCTATGGCTACACCTTC. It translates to CASSLSGTVLFYGYTF.